What follows are 30 T cell receptor beta chains derived from one specimen sequenced in a study of blood T cell repertoires in COVID-19 (dated by TCRdb to about 2020). Libraries were built with the immunoSEQ multiplex PCR assay. Drawn from immuneACCESS, this table holds only the in-frame rearrangements with V and J called that TCRdb kept. Clones are partly lost; checked studies trace under half to an unresolved V gene and leave the rest unexplained. The sample has about 98,000 clones on record, 87% of them singletons. The biggest ten clones account for more than 5% of the sample. What was sequenced was peripheral blood. All receptors derive from a woman aged 50 to 60 with COVID-19, enrolled during active disease.

The J gene is TRBJ2-1, the V gene TRBV7-2, with D possibly TRBD2 on 7 matching bases. In germline, CDR1 is SGHTA, CDR2 FQGNSA. The CDR3 totals 16 residues. V lost 2 bases and J 3 bases, leaving 14 bases between the germline ends. The CDR3 nucleotides read TGTGCCAGCAGCTTATTCTTAGGGGGGGGCTACAATGAGCAGTTCTTC. It encodes CASSLFLGGGYNEQFF.

The chain joins TRBV27 to TRBJ1-4; 8 positions match TRBD1. The CDR3 has 17 amino acids. CDR1 is MNHEY, CDR2 SMNVEV, per germline (reference sequence). The ends lost 2 bases at V and 3 bases at J; junction bases unmatched: 8. The CDR3 loop reads CASSLRTGKGSNEKLFF. For the CDR3, the DNA is TGTGCCAGCAGTTTAAGGACAGGGAAGGGGTCTAATGAAAAACTGTTTTTT.

This chain connects TRBV4-1 to TRBJ2-2; D call uncertain. The CDR3 sequence is 16 residues long. Germline CDR1 reads MGHRA; CDR2 reads YSYEKL. V lost 2 bases and J lost 1, with 11 bases in between. In DNA form, the CDR3 reads TGCGCCAGCAGCCAAACTCCGGGTCAGAACACCGGGGAGCTGTTTTTT. Protein: CASSQTPGQNTGELFF.

This clone was counted only a few times. V is TRBV7-2 and J is TRBJ2-4; D not resolved. Trimming left V 1 base short and J 6 bases short, with 13 bases between. Germline CDR1 and CDR2: SGHTA and FQGNSA. The CDR3 covers 15 residues. CDR3 protein: CASSLVLVGGNIQYF. CDR3 DNA sequence: TGTGCCAGCAGCTTAGTTCTGGTTGGCGGAAACATTCAGTACTTC.

This chain connects TRBV30 to TRBJ2-2; possibly TRBD2 for D (7 bases). CDR3 size: 16 residues. From germline, CDR1 is GTSNPN and CDR2 SVGIG (reference sequence). V gave up 3 bases and J gave up 4 bases, with 18 bases separating them. The CDR3, as DNA: TGTGCCTGGAGGCCCATTGGCGGGGGCCCCACCGGGGAGCTGTTTTTT. This sequence encodes CAWRPIGGGPTGELFF.

The gene calls are TRBV18 and TRBJ1-4; 8 bases align to TRBD1. The CDR3 sequence is 15 residues long. With 3 bases clipped from V and 8 bases from J, the junction kept 8 bases outside the gene matches. Germline assignment: CDR1 KGHSH and CDR2 LQKENI. The CDR3 is CASSPLDRGGEKLFF. CDR3 nucleotides: TGTGCCAGCTCACCGCTCGACAGGGGTGGCGAAAAACTGTTTTTT.

This clone occurred once. The chain employs TRBV6-6 and TRBJ1-5, with 8 bases fitting TRBD1. CDR3 length: 15 residues. Germline trimming cut 7 bases from V and 7 bases from J; bases unmatched to any gene: 12. Germline assignment: CDR1 MNHNY and CDR2 SVGAGI (reference sequence). CDR3 coding DNA: TGTGCCAGCATCCAGGACAGGGTGGGGGTCCAGCCCCAGCATTTT. Amino acid sequence: CASIQDRVGVQPQHF.

V gene TRBV7-3 combines with J gene TRBJ1-1, with no clear D. The CDR3 has 13 residues. Trimming left V 5 bases short and J 0 bases short, with 7 bases between. Germline V gene lookup returns CDR1 SGHTA and CDR2 FQGTGA. The CDR3 coding sequence is TGTGCCAGCAGCCGAGGAATGAACACTGAAGCTTTCTTT. Protein: CASSRGMNTEAFF. Using reference TRBV7-3 and TRBJ1-1 for the parts outside the CDR3, the full variable domain is GAGVSQTPSNKVTEKGKYVELRCDPISGHTALYWYRQSLGQGPEFLIYFQGTGAADDSGLPNDRFFAVRPEGSVSTLKIQRTERGDSAVYLCASSRGMNTEAFFGQGTRLTVV.

The gene calls are TRBV11-2 and TRBJ1-2, with TRBD1 as a possible D gene (6 bases). The V end was cut by 2 bases, the J end by 7 bases, with 11 bases between. The length of the CDR3 is 13 residues. The germline V gene encodes CDR1 SGHAT and CDR2 FQNNGV. CDR3 sequence: CASSLMGAGGYTF. The CDR3 DNA follows: TGTGCCAGCAGCTTAATGGGGGCGGGTGGCTACACCTTC.

The V and J genes are TRBV19 and TRBJ1-2; TRBD1 aligns across 7 bases. The germline V gene encodes CDR1 LNHDA and CDR2 SQIVND (reference sequence). Germline trimming cut 3 bases from V and 2 bases from J; bases unmatched to any gene: 3. The CDR3 is made up of 14 amino acids. CDR3 bases: TGTGCCAGTAGTATCGCAGGGGGGAACTATGGCTACACCTTC. It yields the protein CASSIAGGNYGYTF.

This rearrangement joins TRBV19 to TRBJ1-5, with 11 nucleotides matching TRBD1. Trimming cost V 5 bases and J 2 bases; bases outside gene matches: 2. The germline V gene encodes CDR1 LNHDA and CDR2 SQIVND (reference sequence). The CDR3 is 15 amino acids. The CDR3 DNA reads as TGTGCCAGTAGTGGACAGGGGGCCCGCAATCAGCCCCAGCATTTT. This encodes CASSGQGARNQPQHF.

Within the sample, this clone is large. V and J are TRBV28 and TRBJ2-7; TRBD1 matches at 7 bases. Germline V CDR1 and CDR2: MDHEN, SYDVKM. This CDR3 is built from 15 residues. The junction had 8 bases not matched to a gene; V was cut back by 6 bases and J by 0 bases. The CDR3 DNA follows: TGTGCCAGCAGCCCGATCGGACAGGACTCCTACGAGCAGTACTTC. It is translated as CASSPIGQDSYEQYF.

This chain joins TRBV28 and TRBJ1-2; perhaps TRBD1 as D (6 bases). V lost 6 bases, J lost 3 bases, and 14 bases lay in between. Germline values: CDR1 MDHEN, CDR2 SYDVKM. This CDR3 comprises 14 residues. The CDR3 loop reads CASRTNRVDYGYTF. The CDR3, as DNA: TGTGCCAGCAGAACTAACAGGGTAGACTATGGCTACACCTTC.

The chain joins TRBV28 to TRBJ2-7; D is possibly TRBD1 (6 bases). Germline-derived CDR1 and CDR2 are MDHEN and SYDVKM. Trimming stripped 7 bases from V and 1 base from J, with 17 bases between. This CDR3 has 15 residues. CDR3 DNA sequence: TGTGCCAGCACCACAGGGTTCCCTCAATCCTACGAGCAGTACTTC. Its translation: CASTTGFPQSYEQYF.

The gene calls are TRBV19 and TRBJ2-7; a weak D match, TRBD1 (6 bases). The V gene lost 5 bases and the J gene lost 3 bases, with 11 bases spanning the gap. This CDR3 has 13 amino acids. CDR1 LNHDA and CDR2 SQIVND come from the germline V gene (reference sequence). The CDR3 sequence: CASSLPGHYEQYF. The DNA for the CDR3 is TGTGCCAGTAGTCTCCCGGGACACTACGAGCAGTACTTC.

The chain combines TRBV28 with TRBJ2-7; D is perhaps TRBD1 (6 bases). The CDR3 spans 14 residues. CDR1 and CDR2 (germline): MDHEN, SYDVKM. Deletions cut 4 bases from V and 5 bases from J, with 15 bases between. The CDR3 DNA reads as TGTGCCAGCAGTTCTCCAGGGGAGCAGAACGAGCAGTACTTC. Amino acid sequence: CASSSPGEQNEQYF.

The CDR3 nucleotides read TGTGCCAGCTGGGGACAGGAAAGCTCCTACAATGAGCAGTTCTTC. This sequence encodes CASWGQESSYNEQFF. This chain joins TRBV6-5 and TRBJ2-1; 8 nucleotides agree with TRBD1. The CDR3 is made up of 15 amino acids. Germline values: CDR1 MNHEY, CDR2 SVGAGI. V shed 8 bases and J 0 bases; nucleotides not matched to a gene: 6.

J is TRBJ1-2 and V is TRBV21-1. TRBV21-1 is recorded as a pseudogene. The CDR3 covers 16 residues. CDR3: CASSNKGQRATKDYTF. The CDR3 DNA is TGTGCCAGCAGCAATAAGGGGCAGCGGGCCACTAAGGACTACACCTTC.

A single count supports this clone. V usage is TRBV3-1 (or the pseudogene TRBV3-2) and J usage is TRBJ1-4; no clear D. This CDR3 contains 12 residues. Germline V gene lookup returns CDR1 LGHDT and CDR2 YNNKEL (reference sequence). Trimming took off 4 bases at V and 8 bases at J, with 8 bases between the two ends. The DNA for the CDR3 is TGTGCCAGCAGCCCCCCCGGGGAAAAACTGTTTTTT. Its translation: CASSPPGEKLFF.

The chain recombines TRBV6-5 with TRBJ2-1; 10 nucleotides line up with TRBD2. The CDR3 totals 15 residues. Germline assignment: CDR1 MNHEY and CDR2 SVGAGI. With 6 bases clipped from V and 5 bases from J, the junction kept 7 bases outside the gene matches. The chain's CDR3 is CASSYLSGGDNEQFF. CDR3 coding DNA: TGTGCCAGCAGCTATCTAAGCGGGGGGGACAATGAGCAGTTCTTC.

This clone was seen a handful of times. The gene calls are TRBV6-5 and TRBJ1-1, with D maybe TRBD1 (6 bases). The V and J ends lost 4 bases and 1 base respectively, with 10 bases between them. CDR3 length: 14 amino acids. Germline CDR1 reads MNHEY; CDR2 reads SVGAGI. The CDR3 region is CASSSQGPNTEAFF. CDR3 bases: TGTGCCAGCAGTTCTCAGGGGCCGAACACTGAAGCTTTCTTT.

The chain uses TRBV30 and TRBJ1-1, with D possibly being TRBD1 (6 bases). Trimming took 4 bases from V and 6 from J, leaving 15 bases between them. CDR1 GTSNPN and CDR2 SVGIG come from the germline V gene (reference sequence). This CDR3 is built from 13 residues. The CDR3 sequence is CAWNQGLPPEAFF. CDR3 DNA: TGTGCCTGGAATCAGGGGCTTCCCCCTGAAGCTTTCTTT.

The V gene is TRBV9, the J gene TRBJ1-2, with a tentative D call TRBD1 (6 bases). V lost 3 bases and J lost 6, with 15 bases in between. Germline V gene data show CDR1 as SGDLS and CDR2 as YYNGEE. This CDR3 region has 14 residues. The CDR3 DNA sequence: TGTGCCAGCAGCGCCCAACAGGGTCATCATGGCTACACCTTC. Protein product: CASSAQQGHHGYTF. Together with reference TRBV9 and TRBJ1-2, the CDR3 gives the full variable domain: DSGVTQTPKHLITATGQRVTLRCSPRSGDLSVYWYQQSLDQGLQFLIQYYNGEERAKGNILERFSAQQFPDLHSELNLSSLELGDSALYFCASSAQQGHHGYTFGSGTRLTVV.

The chain combines TRBV4-3 with TRBJ2-3, with 7 positions matching TRBD2. V shed 0 bases and J 2 bases; nucleotides not matched to a gene: 2. CDR1 is LGHNA, CDR2 YSLEER, per germline. This CDR3 region has 15 residues. CDR3 residues: CASSQDRDYTDTQYF. DNA of the CDR3: TGCGCCAGCAGCCAAGACAGGGACTACACAGATACGCAGTATTTT.

V gene TRBV7-2 combines with J gene TRBJ1-6, with D possibly matching TRBD1 (5 bases). V lost 4 bases, J lost 3 bases, and 13 bases lay in between. CDR1 and CDR2 from the germline V gene are SGHTA and FQGNSA. CDR3 length: 16 residues. In DNA form, the CDR3 reads TGTGCCAGCAGCTCCTCGGGACTCAGCTATAATTCACCCCTCCACTTT. Amino acids: CASSSSGLSYNSPLHF.

This chain joins TRBV7-9 and TRBJ2-2; unclear D gene. The CDR3 is made up of 12 amino acids. Germline V gene sequence: CDR1 SEHNR, CDR2 FQNEAQ (reference sequence). V was cut by 4 bases and J by 7 bases, with 7 bases left in between. The CDR3 nucleotides read TGTGCCAGCAGCTCTGGTAGCGGGGAGCTGTTTTTT. Translation gives CASSSGSGELFF. The variable domain in full, with the rest retrieved from reference TRBV7-9 and TRBJ2-2, is DTGVSQNPRHKITKRGQNVTFRCDPISEHNRLYWYRQTLGQGPEFLTYFQNEAQLEKSRLLSDRFSAERPKGSFSTLEIQRTEQGDSAMYLCASSSGSGELFFGEGSRLTVL.

The CDR3 nucleotides read TGTGCCAGCAGATCCAGCGGGGGGCACACCGGGGAGCTGTTTTTT. Amino acids: CASRSSGGHTGELFF. The rearrangement uses TRBV7-3 and TRBJ2-2; 9 nucleotides line up with TRBD2. CDR1 is SGHTA and CDR2 is FQGTGA in the germline V gene. V lost 6 bases, J lost 3 bases, and 5 bases stayed unmatched. The length of the CDR3 is 15 residues. Looking up the rest from reference TRBV7-3 and TRBJ2-2 gives the full variable domain: GAGVSQTPSNKVTEKGKYVELRCDPISGHTALYWYRQSLGQGPEFLIYFQGTGAADDSGLPNDRFFAVRPEGSVSTLKIQRTERGDSAVYLCASRSSGGHTGELFFGEGSRLTVL.

The V call is TRBV30, the J call TRBJ1-5, with 9 bases aligning to TRBD1. V dropped 1 base and J dropped 7; count of bases not matched to a gene: 5. This CDR3 spans 14 amino acids. CDR1 and CDR2 (germline): GTSNPN, SVGIG (reference sequence). CDR3 sequence: CAWSEGQGGQPQHF. The DNA of the CDR3 is TGTGCCTGGAGTGAGGGACAGGGAGGCCAGCCCCAGCATTTT.

This rearrangement joins TRBV3-1 (or the pseudogene TRBV3-2) to TRBJ2-1; 8 nucleotides agree with TRBD2. This CDR3 has 14 residues. Germline CDR1 LGHDT, CDR2 YNNKEL (reference sequence). V gave up 6 bases and J gave up 8 bases; unmatched junction bases: 9. CDR3 residues: CASRSFGGADEQFF. DNA for the CDR3: TGTGCCAGCAGATCCTTCGGGGGGGCAGATGAGCAGTTCTTC.

The V gene is TRBV10-3, the J gene TRBJ1-5; D gene ambiguous. Trimming cost V 2 bases and J 0 bases, with 8 bases left between them. In germline, CDR1 is ENHRY, CDR2 SYGVKD. The CDR3 is 15 residues long. The CDR3 DNA follows: TGTGCCATCAGTGAGGGCGGTTATAGCAATCAGCCCCAGCATTTT. This codes for CAISEGGYSNQPQHF.